What follows are 26 T cell receptor beta chains derived from one specimen sequenced in a study of shared clonotypes between healthy human individuals. CD45RO-negative CD8 cells positively selected for CCR7 made up the naive population, which excluded terminally differentiated effector memory CD45RA+ cells. Using immunoSEQ multiplex PCR, the repertoire was profiled, and TCRdb retains in-frame clones only, with some absent. The data hold around 2,000,000 clones, with over 85% observed a single time. Specimen: naive CD8+ T cells sorted from blood. Receptors were obtained from a man aged 18 to 30 in good health.

The CDR3 nucleotides read TGTGCCAGTTCCTACGCGGGAGGGTCCTACGAGCAGTACTTC. Translating gives CASSYAGGSYEQYF. V and J are TRBV18 and TRBJ2-7, with TRBD2 identical over 9 bases. Germline values: CDR1 KGHSH, CDR2 LQKENI. V lost 9 bases, J lost 1 base, and 7 bases stayed unmatched. The CDR3 has 14 residues.

V gene TRBV7-8 combines with J gene TRBJ2-1, with unresolved D. Trimming took off 3 bases at V and 4 bases at J, with 10 bases between the two ends. The germline CDR1 and CDR2 sequences are SGHVS and FQNEAQ. This CDR3 region has 14 residues. The CDR3 nucleotides read TGTGCCAGCAGCTTCATGACAACGTACAATGAGCAGTTCTTC. The encoded protein is CASSFMTTYNEQFF.

The chain joins TRBV13 to TRBJ1-1; D may be TRBD1 (5 bases). The CDR3 covers 13 residues. V lost 4 bases and J lost 4, with 10 bases in between. Germline V gives CDR1 PRHDT, CDR2 FYEKMQ (reference sequence). CDR3 residues: CASSSRGSTEAFF. The CDR3 nucleotides are TGTGCCAGCAGCTCAAGGGGCTCCACTGAAGCTTTCTTT.

This chain connects TRBV9 to TRBJ2-1, with D possibly matching TRBD2 (6 bases). Germline V gene lookup returns CDR1 SGDLS and CDR2 YYNGEE. V shed 0 bases and J shed 1 base, with 8 bases lying between them. The CDR3 contains 15 residues. CDR3 in DNA: TGTGCCAGCAGCGTAGACGGGAGATCCTACAATGAGCAGTTCTTC. Its protein product is CASSVDGRSYNEQFF. Using reference TRBV9 and TRBJ2-1 for the parts outside the CDR3, the full variable domain is DSGVTQTPKHLITATGQRVTLRCSPRSGDLSVYWYQQSLDQGLQFLIQYYNGEERAKGNILERFSAQQFPDLHSELNLSSLELGDSALYFCASSVDGRSYNEQFFGPGTRLTVL.

The CDR3 reads CATDSDRGEAFF. CDR3 in DNA: TGTGCCACCGACTCGGACAGGGGTGAAGCTTTCTTT. V usage is TRBV19 and J usage is TRBJ1-1; 9 bases match TRBD1. Looked up from germline, CDR1 is LNHDA and CDR2 is SQIVND (reference sequence). With V trimmed by 10 bases and J by 7 bases, 7 bases remained unmatched. CDR3 length: 12 residues.

The chain carries TRBV5-1 and TRBJ1-2; possible D gene TRBD1, 5 bases. CDR1 and CDR2 (germline): SGHRS, YFSETQ. V was cut by 4 bases and J by 2 bases, with 9 bases left in between. The CDR3 covers 13 residues. CDR3 in amino acids: CASSQGRNYGYTF. The DNA of the CDR3 is TGCGCCAGCAGCCAGGGACGGAACTATGGCTACACCTTC.

This chain links TRBV4-1 with TRBJ2-3, with D possibly TRBD2 on 7 matching bases. The V gene's germline CDR1 is MGHRA and CDR2 YSYEKL. CDR3 length equals 14 residues. V was shortened by 5 bases and J by 1 base, with 10 bases between the two germline ends. CDR3 sequence: CASSWGGRTDTQYF. CDR3 in DNA: TGCGCCAGCAGCTGGGGGGGGCGCACAGATACGCAGTATTTT.

The chain uses TRBV9 and TRBJ2-7; 7 bases agree with TRBD1. Per germline, CDR1 SGDLS and CDR2 YYNGEE. V lost 0 bases, J lost 5 bases, and 5 bases stayed unmatched. This CDR3 has 14 amino acids. CDR3 protein: CASSVAGTVDEQYF. The CDR3 DNA reads TGTGCCAGCAGCGTAGCTGGGACAGTCGACGAGCAGTACTTC.

This clone was found once. V gene TRBV27 combines with J gene TRBJ1-2, with D unclear. The CDR3 sequence is 12 residues long. The germline gives CDR1 MNHEY, CDR2 SMNVEV (reference sequence). V was clipped by 2 bases and J by 6 bases, with 7 bases between them. The CDR3 sequence: CASSLGGNGYTF. Here the CDR3 DNA reads TGTGCCAGCAGTTTAGGAGGGAATGGCTACACCTTC.

This clone is a singleton in its sample. This sequence joins TRBV23-1 and TRBJ2-7; 9 bases are a match to TRBD1. TRBV23-1 is recorded as an ORF, its role being uncertain. V gave up 0 bases and J gave up 5 bases; unmatched junction bases: 5. This CDR3 comprises 15 residues. The chain's CDR3 is CASSQSRGQGHEQYF. In nucleotides, the CDR3 is TGCGCCAGCAGTCAATCGCGGGGACAGGGCCACGAGCAGTACTTC.

The V call is TRBV2, the J call TRBJ2-5; 8 nucleotides align to TRBD2. The V gene end was trimmed by 6 bases and the J gene end by 3 bases; junction bases not matched to a gene: 6. CDR3 length: 14 residues. The germline gives CDR1 SNHLY, CDR2 FYNNEI. Here the CDR3 reads CASRSTSEKETQYF. CDR3 DNA sequence: TGTGCCAGCAGATCGACTAGCGAGAAAGAGACCCAGTACTTC.

The J gene is TRBJ2-7, the V gene TRBV5-1; TRBD1 aligns across 8 bases. The CDR3 has 13 amino acids. The junction had 5 bases not matched to a gene; V was cut back by 3 bases and J by 6 bases. From germline, CDR1 is SGHRS and CDR2 YFSETQ. CDR3 loop: CASSSGQGVEQYF. In DNA form, the CDR3 reads TGCGCCAGCAGCTCCGGACAGGGAGTCGAGCAGTACTTC.

The chain is built from TRBV27 and TRBJ2-3; D perhaps matches TRBD1 (6 bases). V dropped 3 bases and J dropped 2 bases, with 12 bases sitting between them. Germline V gene sequence: CDR1 MNHEY, CDR2 SMNVEV (reference sequence). This CDR3 spans 15 amino acids. CDR3 nucleotides: TGTGCCAGCAGTTTTTTCCAGGGGCCCACAGATACGCAGTATTTT. It yields the protein CASSFFQGPTDTQYF.

V is TRBV28 and J is TRBJ1-5; D unresolved. This CDR3 contains 11 residues. Trimming removed 6 bases from V and 8 bases from J, with 8 bases in between. CDR1 and CDR2 (germline): MDHEN, SYDVKM. The CDR3 sequence is CASSLGEPQHF. DNA for the CDR3: TGTGCCAGCAGCCTGGGAGAGCCCCAGCATTTT.

The V call is TRBV19, the J call TRBJ1-2, with a possible D match to TRBD1 (5 bases). Germline CDR1 reads LNHDA; CDR2 reads SQIVND (reference sequence). The CDR3 contains 12 residues. V was clipped by 10 bases and J by 4 bases, with 13 bases between them. The CDR3 DNA follows: TGTGCCATTTCGACCGGGGGCTATGGCTACACCTTC. It codes for CAISTGGYGYTF.

The chain links TRBV6-6 to TRBJ1-3; 7 positions match TRBD1. The CDR3 length is 15 residues. With V trimmed by 3 bases and J by 3 bases, 5 bases remained unmatched. Germline V gene data show CDR1 as MNHNY and CDR2 as SVGAGI (reference sequence). The CDR3 DNA is TGTGCCAGCAGTTATCTAGGGGGCGATGGAAACACCATATATTTT. Translation gives CASSYLGGDGNTIYF.

The chain is built from TRBV7-6 and TRBJ2-3; tentative D call: TRBD1 (6 bases). Germline CDR1 SGHVS, CDR2 FNYEAQ. Trimming left V 5 bases short and J 0 bases short, with 18 bases between. The CDR3 loop spans 17 amino acids. For the CDR3, the DNA is TGTGCCAGCAGCATCCCTGCGGACAGTGCTAGCACAGATACGCAGTATTTT. It specifies CASSIPADSASTDTQYF. Complete variable domain (other parts from reference TRBV7-6 and TRBJ2-3): GAGVSQSPRYKVTKRGQDVALRCDPISGHVSLYWYRQALGQGPEFLTYFNYEAQQDKSGLPNDRFSAERPEGSISTLTIQRTEQRDSAMYRCASSIPADSASTDTQYFGPGTRLTVL.

J is TRBJ2-3 and V is TRBV10-2, with 8 bases fitting TRBD2. The V and J ends lost 5 bases and 4 bases, in that order; junction bases with no gene match: 8. CDR1 is WSHSY, CDR2 SAAADI, per germline. The CDR3 totals 15 residues. The CDR3 DNA reads as TGCGCCAGCAGTATAGCGGGAACAATATCAGATACGCAGTATTTT. Translation: CASSIAGTISDTQYF.

V and J are TRBV6-1 and TRBJ2-7, with 7 bases aligning to TRBD1. This CDR3 region has 14 residues. Unmatched junction bases numbered 6, after V lost 4 bases and J lost 3 bases. Germline CDR1 is MNHNS and CDR2 is SASEGT. DNA for the CDR3: TGTGCCAGCAGTGCCCGGGACAGACTCTACGAGCAGTACTTC. Its protein product is CASSARDRLYEQYF.

As DNA, the CDR3 is TGTGCCAGCAGCCCGGGTAATATCAATGAGCAGTTCTTC. Its protein is CASSPGNINEQFF. The chain couples TRBV7-3 to TRBJ2-1; D ambiguous. Trimming stripped 5 bases from V and 6 bases from J, with 11 bases between. Germline V gives CDR1 SGHTA, CDR2 FQGTGA. The CDR3 extends over 13 amino acids.

The V gene is TRBV6-6, the J gene TRBJ2-7, with D hard to call. Germline V gene lookup returns CDR1 MNHNY and CDR2 SVGAGI (reference sequence). The CDR3 is 13 amino acids. V gave up 0 bases and J gave up 5 bases, with 8 bases separating them. CDR3 bases: TGTGCCAGCAGTTACTCCTATAATCACGAGCAGTACTTC. This gives the protein CASSYSYNHEQYF.

This clone came up once. The chain combines TRBV6-5 with TRBJ2-7, with D possibly being TRBD1 (6 bases). The CDR3 is 15 amino acids. Germline CDR1 reads MNHEY; CDR2 reads SVGAGI. Trimming pared 6 bases from V and 0 bases from J, leaving 15 bases between. CDR3 DNA: TGTGCCAGCAGATTCCGGGACATAAGCTCCTACGAGCAGTACTTC. Its translation is CASRFRDISSYEQYF.

The V call is TRBV5-4, the J call TRBJ1-2; 10 positions agree with TRBD1. The CDR3 covers 14 residues. The V segment lost 4 bases and the J segment 6 bases; nucleotides outside the gene matches: 6. Germline values: CDR1 SGHNT, CDR2 YYREEE (reference sequence). In nucleotides, the CDR3 is TGTGCCAGCAGCGCCGGGACAGGGGTCCATGGCTACACCTTC. This translates into CASSAGTGVHGYTF.

Details on this clone: In the same sample, other DNA sequences code for this CDR3. The chain is built from TRBV10-3 and TRBJ1-5; maybe TRBD1 (6 bases). The germline V gene encodes CDR1 ENHRY and CDR2 SYGVKD. This CDR3 spans 13 amino acids. The germline V and J ends were trimmed by 3 bases and 9 bases, with 12 bases remaining between them. The CDR3 spells CAISEGGTWPQHF. The CDR3 nucleotides are TGTGCCATCAGTGAAGGGGGTACTTGGCCCCAGCATTTT.

The chain recombines TRBV4-1 with TRBJ1-5; 9 bases map to TRBD1. Trimming cost V 3 bases and J 4 bases; bases outside gene matches: 7. Looked up from germline, CDR1 is MGHRA and CDR2 is YSYEKL. CDR3 size: 16 residues. For the CDR3, the DNA is TGCGCCAGCAGCCATATTACGACAGGGGGTAATCAGCCCCAGCATTTT. The encoded protein is CASSHITTGGNQPQHF.

The V and J genes are TRBV7-9 and TRBJ2-7, with D perhaps being TRBD1 or TRBD2 (5 bases each). This CDR3 spans 13 amino acids. Trimming stripped 7 bases from V and 4 bases from J, with 14 bases between. Germline V gene lookup returns CDR1 SEHNR and CDR2 FQNEAQ (reference sequence). As DNA, the CDR3 is TGTGCCAGCACCCCCGAGGGGTTTTACGAGCAGTACTTC. It encodes CASTPEGFYEQYF.